The clone carrying this T cell receptor beta chain was seen many times. The data stem from a study of CD4 and CD8 cells across lung adenocarcinoma regions. The patients had localized lung adenocarcinoma, a non-small cell subtype. TCRdb called the PCR reads again in MiXCR, with one record for every CDR3 protein. The sample carries some 9,600 distinct CDR3 sequences, over 45% recorded once. CDR3 size: 12 residues. Trimming left V 4 bases short and J 7 bases short, with 8 bases between. Germline CDR1 and CDR2: MNHEY and SVGAGI. Sample: CD4+ T cells from the margin of a lung tumor. The source is a female donor with lung adenocarcinoma. The CD4 and CD8 labels of this study may be unreliable. The rearrangement links TRBV6-5 to TRBJ2-1; perhaps TRBD2 as D (5 bases). CDR3: CASSLLGNEQFF. The CDR3 DNA reads as TGTGCCAGCAGTTTACTAGGAAATGAGCAGTTCTTC.